These 8 T cell receptor beta chains were all obtained from the same sample, sequenced in a study of blood T cell repertoires in COVID-19. Method: immunoSEQ multiplex PCR; TCRdb's copy keeps in-frame clones and lacks some. The sample comprises 150,000 to 200,000 clones, about four fifths of which are singletons, and roughly 12% rests with the top ten. The sequencing sample was made of PBMCs or T cells enriched from blood (not recorded which). The receptors were sampled from a man aged 45 to 65 who had recovered from COVID-19.

This clone was observed once. The chain recombines TRBV19 with TRBJ1-1; TRBD1 matches at 9 bases. Germline values: CDR1 LNHDA, CDR2 SQIVND (reference sequence). This CDR3 has 13 residues. The V gene end was trimmed by 7 bases and the J gene end by 2 bases; junction bases not matched to a gene: 2. The CDR3 sequence: CASIQGANTEAFF. CDR3 coding DNA: TGTGCCAGTATACAGGGGGCTAACACTGAAGCTTTCTTT.

V is TRBV3-1 (or the pseudogene TRBV3-2) and J is TRBJ1-5, with D possibly being TRBD1 (5 bases). Germline V lookup: CDR1 LGHDT, CDR2 YNNKEL (reference sequence). V lost 1 base to trimming and J lost 6 bases, with 19 bases between them. The CDR3 totals 17 residues. Written as DNA, the CDR3 is TGTGCCAGCAGCCAAGCTTTACCCAGGGCGGAGGGTCAGCCCCAGCATTTT. Its translation is CASSQALPRAEGQPQHF.

CDR3 region: CASSEGQGGNQPQHF. The CDR3 DNA is TGTGCCAGCAGCGAGGGACAGGGAGGAAACCAGCCCCAGCATTTT. This chain connects TRBV9 to TRBJ1-5; 9 bases are a match to TRBD1. J lost 7 bases, V lost 3 bases, and 8 bases had no gene match. The CDR3 runs 15 residues. Germline CDR1 is SGDLS and CDR2 is YYNGEE.

In this sample, this clone turned up many times. V and J are TRBV24-1 and TRBJ2-3; D unclear. The germline V gene has CDR1 KGHDR and CDR2 SFDVKD. The CDR3 loop spans 16 amino acids. Deletions cut 3 bases from V and 0 bases from J, with 12 bases between. The CDR3 nucleotides read TGTGCCACCAGTGATACCCGGCAGGCTAGCACAGATACGCAGTATTTT. It codes for CATSDTRQASTDTQYF.

This sequence joins TRBV5-1 and TRBJ1-2; D is uncertain. Germline-derived CDR1 and CDR2 are SGHRS and YFSETQ. V lost 1 base, J lost 4 bases, and 11 bases lay in between. The CDR3 has 14 residues. The CDR3 DNA follows: TGCGCCAGCAGCTTGTCTAGTAGTAGCTATGGCTACACCTTC. Its protein product is CASSLSSSSYGYTF.

The chain uses TRBV7-6 and TRBJ2-5; TRBD2 matches at 14 bases. In germline, CDR1 is SGHVS, CDR2 FNYEAQ. The CDR3 has 15 amino acids. V lost 4 bases, J lost 5 bases, and 3 bases stayed unmatched. CDR3 in DNA: TGTGCCAGCAGCTGGGGACTAGCGGGGGTGGAGACCCAGTACTTC. Translating gives CASSWGLAGVETQYF. The full variable domain, with the rest looked up from reference TRBV7-6 and TRBJ2-5, is GAGVSQSPRYKVTKRGQDVALRCDPISGHVSLYWYRQALGQGPEFLTYFNYEAQQDKSGLPNDRFSAERPEGSISTLTIQRTEQRDSAMYRCASSWGLAGVETQYFGPGTRLLVL.

The rearrangement links TRBV28 to TRBJ1-5, with no clear D. This CDR3 spans 15 amino acids. Germline V lookup: CDR1 MDHEN, CDR2 SYDVKM. Trimming pared 6 bases from V and 6 bases from J, leaving 18 bases between. CDR3: CASSPWIESGQPQHF. In nucleotides, the CDR3 is TGTGCCAGCAGCCCTTGGATCGAGAGCGGTCAGCCCCAGCATTTT.

A note on this clone: A read error may account for a junction end that differs from germline. J is TRBJ1-2 and V is TRBV29-1; D gene unclear. Looked up from germline, CDR1 is SQVTM and CDR2 is ANQGSEA. This CDR3 is 9 amino acids long. In DNA form, the CDR3 reads TGCAGCGTTGAAGGGAGCACCGGCTTC. Protein: CSVEGSTGF.